The TCR beta chain described here comes from a study of blood T cells in healthy people across ages. Study-wide results and caveats: Estimated diversity, derived from one million T cells, was regarded as an underestimate. A strong correlation was found between TCR beta diversity and the percentage of naive T cells.

Caucasian individuals from Russia who were healthy and aged roughly 6 to 90 acted as donors. This clonotype came up many times. Its antigen is unidentified. Combining a sample-barcoded 5' primer with a J-beta primer mix, a second PCR ran for roughly 7 to 12 cycles. TCRdb redid the calling of the 5' RACE reads with MiXCR, one entry per CDR3 protein. The sample shows some 900,000 distinct CDR3 sequences, around 28% of them seen only once. This receptor was obtained from a woman older than 75 in good health. The sample comprised blood.

The CDR3 bases are TGTGCCAGCAGCTTAGTGGGGGGCCTCTACAATGAGCAGTTCTTC. Amino acids: CASSLVGGLYNEQFF. This sequence joins TRBV7-2 and TRBJ2-1; D might be TRBD1 or TRBD2, each matching 6 bases. CDR3 size: 15 residues. Germline V gene sequence: CDR1 SGHTA, CDR2 FQGNSA. V was shortened by 1 base and J by 3 bases, with 10 bases between the two germline ends.